Listed below are T cell receptor beta chains from one sample, sequenced in a study of T cells in Graves' hyperthyroidism and ophthalmopathy. TCRdb processed the multiplex PCR reads anew with MiXCR; each CDR3 protein has one entry. The table has approximately 250,000 distinct CDR3 sequences, over 20% seen once; the top ten hold roughly 40%. Source material: blood. These receptors all come from a woman in her thirties or forties with Graves' ophthalmopathy. Both conserved end residues are part of each CDR3. D genes are given only for firm matches. Size values are once, few and many counts, or a class for expanded clones, and some rows have none.

D: TRBD2; J: TRBJ2-2; size: many; V: TRBV7-8; DNA: TGTGCCAGCAGCCTCACGGGAGGGCGGAACGGGGAGCTGTTTTTT; CDR3: CASSLTGGRNGELFF
D: TRBD2; J: TRBJ2-5; size: .; V: TRBV6-1; DNA: TGTGCCAGCAGTGAATGGGTGCGGAGTGCTAGCGGGAAAGAGACCCAGTACTTC; CDR3: CASSEWVRSASGKETQYF
D: TRBD2; J: TRBJ2-7; size: many; V: TRBV29-1; DNA: TGCAGCGCCACAACTAGCGGGAGGGCCAATGAGCAGTACTTC; CDR3: CSATTSGRANEQYF
D: TRBD1; J: TRBJ1-2; size: many; V: TRBV5-4; DNA: TGTGCCAGCAGCTTACCGGGACAGGGGGACAACTATGGCTACACCTTC; CDR3: CASSLPGQGDNYGYTF
D: TRBD1; J: TRBJ1-1; size: .; V: TRBV20-1; DNA: TGCAGTGCTAAGATCGATGCGGGACAGTGGACTGAAGCTTTCTTT; CDR3: CSAKIDAGQWTEAFF
D: TRBD2; J: TRBJ2-5; size: many; V: TRBV6-1; DNA: TGTGCCAGCTGGCGGGGGATGGAGGCCCAGTACTTC; CDR3: CASWRGMEAQYF
D: .; J: TRBJ1-2; size: .; V: TRBV4-1; DNA: TGCGCCAGCAGCCAAGGTCGACAGCCGATCACCCATGACTATGGCTACACCTTC; CDR3: CASSQGRQPITHDYGYTF
D: .; J: TRBJ2-7; size: many; V: TRBV29-1; DNA: TGCAGCGTTGAAGTCAGAACCACGAGCAAGTACTTC; CDR3: CSVEVRTTSKYF
D: TRBD1; J: TRBJ1-2; size: many; V: TRBV15; DNA: TGTGCCACCAACCCGGGACAGGGAAGCTATGGCTACACCTTC; CDR3: CATNPGQGSYGYTF
D: TRBD1; J: TRBJ2-2; size: many; V: TRBV28; DNA: TGTGCCAGCATCCCTTCACAGGGGGCGGTCACCGGGGAGCTGTTTTTT; CDR3: CASIPSQGAVTGELFF
D: .; J: TRBJ2-7; size: many; V: TRBV20-1; DNA: TGCAGTGCTAGATCGAATCGCCAGCAGCTCTCCTACGAGCAGTACTTC; CDR3: CSARSNRQQLSYEQYF
D: TRBD1; J: TRBJ2-5; size: many; V: TRBV2; DNA: TGTGCCAGTAAAAAAGACAGGGTGGGAGAGACCCAGTACTTC; CDR3: CASKKDRVGETQYF
D: TRBD1; J: TRBJ2-7; size: many; V: TRBV2; DNA: TGTGCCAGCAGGGGACAGGGGTTTTCATTAGGCTACGAGCAGTACTTC; CDR3: CASRGQGFSLGYEQYF
D: .; J: TRBJ1-2; size: many; V: TRBV15; DNA: TGTGCCACCAGCAGGCTTCAGGGTGGCTGGGTCTACACCTTC; CDR3: CATSRLQGGWVYTF
D: .; J: TRBJ1-1; size: .; V: TRBV12-3/TRBV12-4; DNA: TGTGCCAGCAGGCGCCCCCAGGGGCTCCAGGACACTGAAGCTTTCTTT; CDR3: CASRRPQGLQDTEAFF
D: TRBD1; J: TRBJ1-1; size: many; V: TRBV4-2; DNA: TGTGCCAGCAGCCAAGTTGACTTTCGACAGGGGAACACTGAAGCTTTCTTT; CDR3: CASSQVDFRQGNTEAFF
D: .; J: TRBJ2-1; size: few; V: TRBV7-3; DNA: TGTGCCAGCAGCTTATCCGTGGCCAATGAGCAGTTCTTC; CDR3: CASSLSVANEQFF
D: .; J: TRBJ1-5; size: .; V: TRBV7-8; DNA: TGTGCCAGCAGCTTAGTCCCGTATGTGCCCCAGCATTTT; CDR3: CASSLVPYVPQHF
D: TRBD1; J: TRBJ1-1; size: many; V: TRBV5-1; DNA: TGCGCCAGCAGCTTGAGGACAGGGGGCGGCCACACTGAAGCTTTCTTT; CDR3: CASSLRTGGGHTEAFF
D: TRBD2; J: TRBJ2-7; size: many; V: TRBV6-5; DNA: TGTGCCAGCAGTTATGTTAGCGGGAGCTACGAGCAGTACTTC; CDR3: CASSYVSGSYEQYF
D: .; J: TRBJ2-7; size: many; V: TRBV28; DNA: TGTGCCAGCAGTTTTGCCCGGGACGAGCAGTACTTC; CDR3: CASSFARDEQYF
D: .; J: TRBJ1-5; size: many; V: TRBV4-1; DNA: TGCGCCAGCAGCGGGGATTATAGCAATCAGCCCCAGCATTTT; CDR3: CASSGDYSNQPQHF
D: TRBD2; J: TRBJ2-7; size: many; V: TRBV27; DNA: TGTGCCAGCAGTAAACCAGGACTAGCATGGAACTTC; CDR3: CASSKPGLAWNF
D: .; J: TRBJ2-7; size: many; V: TRBV5-1; DNA: TGCGCCAGCAGCTCCCGGGACGGAGCCTACGAGCAGTACTTC; CDR3: CASSSRDGAYEQYF
D: TRBD1; J: TRBJ2-2; size: many; V: TRBV7-2; DNA: TGTGCCAGCAACGACCGGACAGGGTTGAACGGGGAGCTGTTTTTT; CDR3: CASNDRTGLNGELFF
D: TRBD2; J: TRBJ2-7; size: many; V: TRBV6-2/TRBV6-3; DNA: TGTGCCAGCAGTTCCTGGACTAGCGGGAGGTTCAGCTCCTACGAGCAGTACTTC; CDR3: CASSSWTSGRFSSYEQYF
D: TRBD1; J: TRBJ2-7; size: many; V: TRBV28; DNA: TGTGCCAGCAGTTCGAACTACGACAGGGGCCCCTCCTACGAGCAGTACTTC; CDR3: CASSSNYDRGPSYEQYF
D: .; J: TRBJ2-7; size: many; V: TRBV4-2; DNA: TGTGCCAGCAGCCAAGATCCCTCCACTAGCTTCTCCTCCTCCTACGAGCAGTACTTC; CDR3: CASSQDPSTSFSSSYEQYF
D: TRBD1; J: TRBJ1-1; size: once; V: TRBV7-9; DNA: TGTGCCAGCAGCTTAGTACAGGGGGCGCCCACTGAAGCTTTCTTT; CDR3: CASSLVQGAPTEAFF
D: TRBD2; J: TRBJ2-2; size: many; V: TRBV2; DNA: TGTGCCAGCAGGACTAGCGGGAGAGGCACCGGGGAGCTGTTTTTT; CDR3: CASRTSGRGTGELFF
D: .; J: TRBJ2-2; size: once; V: TRBV5-4; DNA: TGTGCCAGCAGCCCTGGCGGCGACACCGGGGAGCTGTTTTTT; CDR3: CASSPGGDTGELFF
D: TRBD2; J: TRBJ2-2; size: many; V: TRBV27; DNA: TGTGCCAGCAGTTTAAGACTAGCGGGAGGGAGTTCAAACACCGGGGAGCTGTTTTTT; CDR3: CASSLRLAGGSSNTGELFF
D: TRBD2; J: TRBJ2-5; size: .; V: TRBV10-1; DNA: TGCGCCAGCAGTGACAGCGGGACGTTTGAGACCCAGTACTTC; CDR3: CASSDSGTFETQYF
D: .; J: TRBJ1-2; size: many; V: TRBV20-1; DNA: TGCAGTGCTTATAGCATAGCGGCTAACTATGGCTACACCTTC; CDR3: CSAYSIAANYGYTF
D: .; J: TRBJ2-7; size: .; V: TRBV20-1; DNA: TGCAGTGCTAGGAAGTCCTCCTCCTACGAGCAGTACTTC; CDR3: CSARKSSSYEQYF
D: TRBD2; J: TRBJ2-7; size: .; V: TRBV3-1; DNA: TGTGCCAGCAGCCGTTCGCTAGCGGGAGGCTACGAGCAGTACTTC; CDR3: CASSRSLAGGYEQYF
D: .; J: TRBJ1-1; size: many; V: TRBV7-8; DNA: TGTGCCAGCAGCTTAGGGTCACCGAACACTGAAGCTTTCTTT; CDR3: CASSLGSPNTEAFF
D: TRBD1; J: TRBJ1-6; size: many; V: TRBV28; DNA: TGTGCCAGCAGTCAAGGACAGGGCGGATCACCCCTCCACTTT; CDR3: CASSQGQGGSPLHF
D: TRBD1; J: TRBJ2-2; size: once; V: TRBV24-1; DNA: TGTGCCACCAGTGACCGAGGACAGGGACCGAACACCGGGGAGCTGTTTTTT; CDR3: CATSDRGQGPNTGELFF
D: TRBD2; J: TRBJ2-5; size: once; V: TRBV24-1; DNA: TGTGCCAGCAGTTTAACAGCGGGAGTTAAAGAGACCCAGTACTTC; CDR3: CASSLTAGVKETQYF
D: .; J: TRBJ1-5; size: many; V: TRBV4-1; DNA: TGCGCCAGCAGCCAAGTTCAGGACGGCAATCAGCCCCAGCATTTT; CDR3: CASSQVQDGNQPQHF
D: .; J: TRBJ2-7; size: many; V: TRBV29-1; DNA: TGCAGCGTTGAAAGCGTCTACGAGCAGTACTTC; CDR3: CSVESVYEQYF
D: .; J: TRBJ1-5; size: many; V: TRBV30; DNA: TGTGCCTGGAGTTGGCAGGATCATCAGCCCCAGCATTTT; CDR3: CAWSWQDHQPQHF
D: .; J: TRBJ2-2; size: .; V: TRBV6-1; DNA: TGTGCCAGCAGGAGCATGACCGGGGAGCTGTTTTTT; CDR3: CASRSMTGELFF
D: .; J: TRBJ2-4; size: many; V: TRBV6-1; DNA: TGTGCCAGCAGTGAAAATCTTGTTAGCGGAAAAAACATTCAGTACTTC; CDR3: CASSENLVSGKNIQYF